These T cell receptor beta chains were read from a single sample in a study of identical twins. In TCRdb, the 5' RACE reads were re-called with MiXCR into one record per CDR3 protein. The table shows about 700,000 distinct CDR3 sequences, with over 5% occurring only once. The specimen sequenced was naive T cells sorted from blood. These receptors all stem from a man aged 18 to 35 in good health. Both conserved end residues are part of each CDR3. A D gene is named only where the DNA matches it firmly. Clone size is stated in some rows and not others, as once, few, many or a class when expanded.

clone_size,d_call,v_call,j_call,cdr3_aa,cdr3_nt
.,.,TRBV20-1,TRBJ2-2,CSATSPGTGELFF,TGCAGTGCTACCAGTCCTGGGACCGGGGAGCTGTTTTTT
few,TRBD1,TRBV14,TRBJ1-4,CASSVTPGQDLVREKLFF,TGTGCCAGCAGCGTGACACCGGGACAGGACCTCGTACGTGAAAAACTGTTTTTT
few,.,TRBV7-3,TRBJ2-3,CATPRPGTDTQYF,TGTGCCACGCCCCGCCCGGGCACAGATACGCAGTATTTT
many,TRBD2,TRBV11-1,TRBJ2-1,CASSLLVWGGGTYNEQFF,TGTGCCAGCAGCTTATTAGTTTGGGGGGGAGGGACCTACAATGAGCAGTTCTTC
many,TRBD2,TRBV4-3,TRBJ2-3,CASSQVAGSTDTQYF,TGCGCCAGCAGCCAAGTAGCGGGGAGCACAGATACGCAGTATTTT
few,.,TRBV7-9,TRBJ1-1,CASSPRGLDTEAFF,TGTGCCAGCAGCCCCAGGGGATTGGACACTGAAGCTTTCTTT
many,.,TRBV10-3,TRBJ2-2,CAISGLNTGELFF,TGTGCCATCAGTGGACTAAACACCGGGGAGCTGTTTTTT
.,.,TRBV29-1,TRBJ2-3,CSVEGEFPGDRKRNTQYF,TGCAGCGTTGAAGGGGAGTTCCCGGGAGACAGGAAGAGGAATACGCAGTATTTT
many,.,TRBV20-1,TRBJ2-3,CSASPAGDTQYF,TGCAGTGCTAGCCCGGCGGGAGATACGCAGTATTTT
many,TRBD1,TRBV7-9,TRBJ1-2,CASSLEGGSGYTF,TGTGCCAGCAGCTTGGAAGGGGGCTCGGGCTACACCTTC
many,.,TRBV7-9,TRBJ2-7,CASSLVPDSYEQYF,TGTGCCAGCAGCTTAGTCCCTGACTCCTACGAGCAGTACTTC
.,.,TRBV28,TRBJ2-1,CASKEDEQFF,TGTGCCAGCAAGGAGGATGAGCAGTTCTTC
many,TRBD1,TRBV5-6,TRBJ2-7,CASSLGTGTYEQYF,TGTGCCAGCAGCTTGGGGACAGGGACCTACGAGCAGTACTTC
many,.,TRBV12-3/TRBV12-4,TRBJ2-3,CASSLGGWSTDTQYF,TGTGCCAGCAGCCTTGGGGGCTGGAGCACAGATACGCAGTATTTT